The rows below give T cell receptor beta chains drawn from one sample of a study of CD8+ T cells in alopecia areata. Using immunoSEQ multiplex PCR, the repertoire was profiled, and TCRdb retains in-frame clones only, with some absent. The repertoire has 150,000 to 180,000 clones, around half of them found once; the top ten carry 19%. The material sequenced was CD8+ T cells sorted from blood, taken at week 0. Source of these receptors: a human donor with alopecia areata. Each CDR3 is given with its conserved first and last residue. A D gene is named only where the DNA matches it firmly. Only some rows state a clone size, as once, few, many or a class for expanded clones.

d_call	clone_size	cdr3_length	j_call	v_call	cdr3_aa	cdr3_nt
TRBD1	-	13	TRBJ1-2	TRBV30	CAWAAGTGDGYTF	TGTGCCTGGGCCGCAGGGACAGGGGATGGCTACACCTTC
-	-	13	TRBJ1-2	TRBV30	CAWRSSGTYGYTF	TGTGCCTGGCGATCTTCCGGGACCTATGGCTACACCTTC
-	few	13	TRBJ2-1	TRBV30	CAWSTTGYNEQFF	TGTGCCTGGAGTACAACAGGGTACAATGAGCAGTTCTTC
-	-	15	TRBJ2-2	TRBV4-3	CASSQVNPSTGELFF	TGCGCCAGCAGCCAAGTTAATCCTTCCACCGGGGAGCTGTTTTTT
-	-	15	TRBJ1-1	TRBV15	CATRPKEGLNTEAFF	TGTGCCACCAGACCAAAGGAGGGTTTGAACACTGAAGCTTTCTTT
TRBD2	-	14	TRBJ2-1	TRBV4-3	CASSLYSGDNEQFF	TGCGCCAGCAGCCTCTATAGCGGGGACAATGAGCAGTTCTTC
-	-	16	TRBJ1-5	TRBV4-3	CASSQDPTARNQPQHF	TGCGCCAGCAGCCAAGATCCGACAGCCCGCAATCAGCCCCAGCATTTT
-	-	16	TRBJ2-2	TRBV15	CATSRERTAYTGELFF	TGTGCCACCAGCAGAGAGCGGACAGCGTACACCGGGGAGCTGTTTTTT
TRBD1	-	14	TRBJ2-5	TRBV7-2	CASSSWTGQETQYF	TGTGCCAGCAGCTCCTGGACAGGGCAAGAGACCCAGTACTTC
-	once	15	TRBJ2-7	TRBV6-1	CASSEGQGLSYEQYF	TGTGCCAGCAGTGAAGGTCAGGGGTTATCCTACGAGCAGTACTTC
-	-	16	TRBJ2-3	TRBV11-2	CASSLDNVPRTDTQYF	TGTGCCAGCAGCTTAGATAACGTCCCTCGCACAGATACGCAGTATTTT
-	-	11	TRBJ1-2	TRBV29-1	CSVISAYGYTF	TGCAGCGTCATATCGGCCTATGGCTACACCTTC
-	-	15	TRBJ1-2	TRBV9	CASSGYRTGGYGYTF	TGTGCCAGCAGCGGATACAGGACCGGGGGCTATGGCTACACCTTC
TRBD1	-	14	TRBJ2-7	TRBV29-1	CSVDAGTGENEQYF	TGCAGCGTTGACGCCGGGACAGGGGAAAACGAGCAGTACTTC
TRBD1	-	16	TRBJ1-5	TRBV4-3	CASSQDRGQGIQPQHF	TGCGCCAGCAGCCAAGATCGGGGACAGGGTATCCAGCCCCAGCATTTT
TRBD1	-	15	TRBJ1-2	TRBV9	CASSGDRGLGYGYTF	TGTGCCAGCAGCGGAGACAGGGGATTGGGCTATGGCTACACCTTC
-	once	15	TRBJ1-5	TRBV6-5	CASSYPDSSNQPQHF	TGTGCCAGCAGTTACCCCGACAGTTCCAATCAGCCCCAGCATTTT
-	few	13	TRBJ1-2	TRBV30	CAWSVLSNYGYTF	TGTGCCTGGAGTGTACTCAGTAACTATGGCTACACCTTC
-	-	15	TRBJ1-2	TRBV4-1	CASSQVGRANYGYTF	TGCGCCAGCAGCCAAGTCGGCAGAGCAAACTATGGCTACACCTTC
TRBD2	-	15	TRBJ2-3	TRBV29-1	CSVVPASGGTDTQYF	TGCAGCGTCGTCCCCGCTAGCGGGGGTACAGATACGCAGTATTTT
-	-	13	TRBJ2-5	TRBV19	CASSIAGEETQYF	TGTGCCAGTAGTATAGCAGGGGAAGAGACCCAGTACTTC
-	-	16	TRBJ1-5	TRBV13	CASSLGGFDSNQPQHF	TGTGCCAGCAGCTTAGGGGGATTTGACAGCAATCAGCCCCAGCATTTT
-	-	15	TRBJ2-2	TRBV29-1	CSATLQDPNTGELFF	TGCAGCGCTACCTTACAGGACCCGAACACCGGGGAGCTGTTTTTT
-	-	12	TRBJ1-5	TRBV5-6	CASSIGGQPQHF	TGTGCCAGCAGCATCGGGGGGCAGCCCCAGCATTTT
-	-	16	TRBJ1-3	TRBV4-2	CASSQAGQVAGNTIYF	TGTGCCAGCAGCCAAGCCGGGCAGGTGGCTGGAAACACCATATATTTT
-	few	15	TRBJ2-3	TRBV13	CASSARQALTDTQYF	TGTGCCAGCAGCGCCAGACAGGCGCTCACAGATACGCAGTATTTT
-	few	13	TRBJ1-2	TRBV27	CASSPAPNYGYTF	TGTGCCAGCAGTCCCGCTCCTAACTATGGCTACACCTTC
TRBD1	few	11	TRBJ1-2	TRBV29-1	CSAQTGFGYTF	TGCAGCGCCCAGACAGGGTTTGGCTACACCTTC
-	few	14	TRBJ2-1	TRBV28	CASSHSLTSNEQFF	TGTGCCAGCAGTCACAGTTTAACCTCCAATGAGCAGTTCTTC
-	-	13	TRBJ1-2	TRBV29-1	CSVEGGIGYGYTF	TGCAGCGTTGAGGGGGGCATTGGCTATGGCTACACCTTC
-	-	16	TRBJ1-1	TRBV29-1	CSALRGASTIATEAFF	TGCAGCGCCCTTCGGGGGGCCTCCACGATAGCCACTGAAGCTTTCTTT